A selection of T cell receptor beta chains follows, all from one sample in a study of neoadjuvant nivolumab and ipilimumab in lung cancer. The method was immunoSEQ multiplex PCR; TCRdb's version includes in-frame clones alone and lacks a portion of them. The data contain tens of thousands of clones, around 88% of them singletons. The sample here was blood, taken before neoadjuvant nivolumab, alone or with ipilimumab. The receptors were gathered from an adult with non-small cell lung cancer. Some clones in this sample may be carry-over from other donors' samples. The CDR3 runs from the conserved cysteine through the conserved F or W. D genes are given only for firm matches. Size is omitted from some rows. Given values are once, few, many or a class for expanded clones.

cdr3_nt cdr3_aa d_call clone_size j_call v_call
TGTGCCAGCAGCGCAAGGTATTCCTACGAGCAGTACTTC CASSARYSYEQYF - - TRBJ2-7 TRBV11-2
TGTGCCAGCAGCTTAGAACACGAGCAGTACTTC CASSLEHEQYF - - TRBJ2-7 TRBV7-9
TGTGCCAGCAGTCCAACAGGGCAGCCCCAGCATTTT CASSPTGQPQHF - medium-sized TRBJ1-5 TRBV27
TGTGCCACGTCCCCCATAGTTGGGGCCAATCAGCCCCAGCATTTT CATSPIVGANQPQHF - - TRBJ1-5 TRBV6-5
TGCAGCGTTGGGACAGAACGGGAAAAACTGTTTTTT CSVGTEREKLFF - - TRBJ1-4 TRBV29-1
TGCGCCAGCAGCCGTCGTTTCCGGGACGCATCAACTAATGAAAAACTGTTTTTT CASSRRFRDASTNEKLFF - - TRBJ1-4 TRBV4-3
TGTGCCAGCAGTGAAGAGATGGGGGTTCGTCAGCCCCAGCATTTT CASSEEMGVRQPQHF - - TRBJ1-5 TRBV2
TGTGCCAGCTCATCAGTTCCCCAGATGAACACTGAAGCTTTCTTT CASSSVPQMNTEAFF - - TRBJ1-1 TRBV18
TGTGCCAGCAGCCCGAGGGCGTTAACCTCCTACGAGCAGTACTTC CASSPRALTSYEQYF - few TRBJ2-7 TRBV7-6
TGTGCCAGCAGTTCCTTGGGACAGAGCAATCAGCCCCAGCATTTT CASSSLGQSNQPQHF TRBD1 - TRBJ1-5 TRBV2
TGTGCCAGCAGATCCGCGCGGGCGGTGTGGGAGACCCAGTACTTC CASRSARAVWETQYF - - TRBJ2-5 TRBV7-9
TGTGCCAGCTCACCATCCGGGACAGGAGGGAACATTCAGTACTTC CASSPSGTGGNIQYF TRBD1 - TRBJ2-4 TRBV18
TGTGCCAGCAGCCGAACTAGTAGCTACGAGCAGTACTTC CASSRTSSYEQYF - - TRBJ2-7 TRBV6-5
TGTGCCAGCAGCTACTGGGGTTCCGATACGCAGTATTTT CASSYWGSDTQYF - - TRBJ2-3 TRBV7-9
TGCGCCAGCAGCGCCCTAGCGGGAGTAGACACCGGGGAGCTGTTTTTT CASSALAGVDTGELFF TRBD2 - TRBJ2-2 TRBV5-1
TGTGCCAGCAGTCCATTTGACGAGCAGTACTTC CASSPFDEQYF - once TRBJ2-7 TRBV28
TGTGCCAGCAGCTTCCGGACTAGCGGGAGAAATGAGCAGTTCTTC CASSFRTSGRNEQFF TRBD2 - TRBJ2-1 TRBV11-2
TGTGCCAGCAGGGAAACCAAGGACAGGGGGGAAAAACTGTTTTTT CASRETKDRGEKLFF TRBD1 - TRBJ1-4 TRBV25-1
TGTGCCATCCAGACAGGGGGAATAGGAGATACGCAGTATTTT CAIQTGGIGDTQYF TRBD1 - TRBJ2-3 TRBV10-3
TGTGCCTGGAGTGATATGACAGGGACTGGTGGGGCCAACGTCCTGACTTTC CAWSDMTGTGGANVLTF - - TRBJ2-6 TRBV30
TGTGCCAGCTCACCGCGCAAGGGAGTCTACGAGCAGTACTTC CASSPRKGVYEQYF - - TRBJ2-7 TRBV18
TGTGCCAGCAGTTACCCCGTAGCCTCTGGGGCCAACGTCCTGACTTTC CASSYPVASGANVLTF - - TRBJ2-6 TRBV6-5
TGTGCCAGCAGCGTAGGGGCGAAGGAGACCCAGTACTTC CASSVGAKETQYF - - TRBJ2-5 TRBV9
TGCGCCAGCAGCTTGAACGCGGGCGTTGGGAACACCATATATTTT CASSLNAGVGNTIYF - - TRBJ1-3 TRBV5-1
TGTGCCAGTAGTATATCAGGGGCTGGCTACACCTTC CASSISGAGYTF - few TRBJ1-2 TRBV19
TGTGCCAGTAGTATGCTGGCTACAGGGAGAAGGCAGCCCCAGCATTTT CASSMLATGRRQPQHF - few TRBJ1-5 TRBV19
TGTGCCAGCAGCCTACGAGAGCGAACCTACAATGAGCAGTTCTTC CASSLRERTYNEQFF - - TRBJ2-1 TRBV6-5